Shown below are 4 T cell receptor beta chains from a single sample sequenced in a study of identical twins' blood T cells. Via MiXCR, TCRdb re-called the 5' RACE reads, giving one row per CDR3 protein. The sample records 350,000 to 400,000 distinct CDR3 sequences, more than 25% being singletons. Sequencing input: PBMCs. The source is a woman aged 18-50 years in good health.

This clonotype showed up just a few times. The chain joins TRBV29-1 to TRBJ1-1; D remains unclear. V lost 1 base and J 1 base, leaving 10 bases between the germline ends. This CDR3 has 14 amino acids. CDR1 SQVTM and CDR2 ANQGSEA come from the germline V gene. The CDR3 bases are TGCAGCGTTGAAGTCCGGACGGGGAACACTGAAGCTTTCTTT. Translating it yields CSVEVRTGNTEAFF.

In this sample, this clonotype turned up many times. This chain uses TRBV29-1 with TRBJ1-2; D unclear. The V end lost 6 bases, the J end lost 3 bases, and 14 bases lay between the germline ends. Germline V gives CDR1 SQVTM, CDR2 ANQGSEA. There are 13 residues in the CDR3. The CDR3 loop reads CSVLFKDDYGYTF. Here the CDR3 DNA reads TGCAGCGTCCTATTCAAGGACGACTATGGCTACACCTTC.

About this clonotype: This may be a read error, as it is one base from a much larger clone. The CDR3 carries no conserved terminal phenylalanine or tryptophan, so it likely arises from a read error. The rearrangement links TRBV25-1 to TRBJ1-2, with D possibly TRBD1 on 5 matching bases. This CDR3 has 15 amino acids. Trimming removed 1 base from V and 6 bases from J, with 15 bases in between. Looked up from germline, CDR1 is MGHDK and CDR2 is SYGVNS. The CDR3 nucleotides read TGTGCCAGCAGTGAATCTACACGGGGGAACCATGGCTACACCCTC. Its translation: CASSESTRGNHGYTL.

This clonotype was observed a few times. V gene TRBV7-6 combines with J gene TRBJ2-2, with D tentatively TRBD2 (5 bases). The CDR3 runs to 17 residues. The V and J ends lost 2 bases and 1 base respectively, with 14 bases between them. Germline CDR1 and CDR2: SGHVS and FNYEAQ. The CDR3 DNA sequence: TGTGCCAGCAGCTTAAGTGAGAGGGCCTTGAACACCGGGGAGCTGTTTTTT. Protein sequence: CASSLSERALNTGELFF.